The 26 T cell receptor beta chains in this list originate from one sample, sequenced in a study of T cell responses to AZD1222 COVID-19 vaccine. This table comes from immunoSEQ multiplex PCR, and its TCRdb copy is limited to in-frame clones, with some not included. The sample lists about 100,000 clones; around 84% were seen once. The specimen was peripheral blood, collected on day 0 of AZD1222 vaccination. The source is an adult in good health.

This clone has a handful of counts. V is TRBV3-1 (or the pseudogene TRBV3-2) and J is TRBJ2-7, with D tentatively TRBD2 (6 bases). Germline V gene data show CDR1 as LGHDT and CDR2 as YNNKEL (reference sequence). This CDR3 spans 16 amino acids. The germline V and J ends were trimmed by 0 bases and 1 base, with 13 bases remaining between them. CDR3 protein: CASSQDARGGSYEQYF. CDR3 bases: TGTGCCAGCAGCCAAGATGCCCGGGGAGGTTCCTACGAGCAGTACTTC.

The CDR3 sequence is CAWSVFSTGLGEKLFF. CDR3 bases: TGTGCCTGGAGTGTATTCTCGACAGGGCTAGGGGAAAAACTGTTTTTT. The chain recombines TRBV30 with TRBJ1-4; 7 bases are a match to TRBD1. The CDR3 covers 16 residues. Germline V gene lookup returns CDR1 GTSNPN and CDR2 SVGIG (reference sequence). The junction had 12 bases not matched to a gene; V was cut back by 0 bases and J by 8 bases. Complete variable domain (other parts from reference TRBV30 and TRBJ1-4): SQTIHQWPATLVQPVGSPLSLECTVEGTSNPNLYWYRQAAGRGLQLLFYSVGIGQISSEVPQNLSASRPQDRQFILSSKKLLLSDSGFYLCAWSVFSTGLGEKLFFGSGTQLSVL.

This clone has more than one count but fewer than ten. This chain connects TRBV25-1 to TRBJ2-5; D is possibly TRBD1 (6 bases). The ends were cut back, 5 bases at V and 7 bases at J, with 11 bases in the middle. CDR3 length: 12 amino acids. CDR1 MGHDK and CDR2 SYGVNS come from the germline V gene. In DNA, the CDR3 is TGTGCCAGCAGTCCCCCCAGGGGGACCCAGTACTTC. This gives the protein CASSPPRGTQYF.

The V call is TRBV30, the J call TRBJ2-7; 7 nucleotides agree with TRBD1. The CDR3 runs to 13 residues. The junction had 1 base not matched to a gene; V was cut back by 1 base and J by 1 base. Germline V CDR1 and CDR2: GTSNPN, SVGIG (reference sequence). This chain's CDR3 is CAWSAGQSYEQYF. The CDR3 DNA follows: TGTGCCTGGAGTGCGGGACAGTCCTACGAGCAGTACTTC.

This chain links TRBV28 with TRBJ1-1; 7 bases fit TRBD1. The V and J ends lost 7 bases and 4 bases, in that order; junction bases with no gene match: 9. CDR1 and CDR2 from the germline V gene are MDHEN and SYDVKM. This CDR3 has 14 residues. As DNA, the CDR3 is TGTGCCAGCAATGTTCCCGCAGGGGGCACTGAAGCTTTCTTT. Its translation is CASNVPAGGTEAFF.

V usage is TRBV19 and J usage is TRBJ2-5; a weak D match, TRBD2 (7 bases). V lost 3 bases, J lost 5 bases, and 10 bases lay in between. Germline lookup yields CDR1 LNHDA and CDR2 SQIVND (reference sequence). The CDR3 runs 13 residues. CDR3 loop: CASSMGGLETQYF. CDR3 DNA sequence: TGTGCCAGTAGTATGGGGGGGCTGGAGACCCAGTACTTC.

The V gene is TRBV7-2, the J gene TRBJ2-1, with 7 positions matching TRBD2. Germline assignment: CDR1 SGHTA and CDR2 FQGNSA. The CDR3 runs to 15 residues. Unmatched junction bases numbered 8, after V lost 4 bases and J lost 5 bases. The CDR3 loop is CASSSRGLRDNEQFF. The CDR3 DNA reads as TGTGCCAGCAGCTCCCGGGGACTACGTGACAATGAGCAGTTCTTC.

This rearrangement joins TRBV7-2 to TRBJ2-7; a weak D match, TRBD1 (7 bases). This CDR3 is built from 14 residues. V lost 1 base, J lost 3 bases, and 10 bases lay in between. CDR1 and CDR2 from the germline V gene are SGHTA and FQGNSA. The CDR3 loop reads CASSLGQGGYEQYF. In DNA form, the CDR3 reads TGTGCCAGCAGCTTAGGTCAGGGGGGCTACGAGCAGTACTTC.

This rearrangement joins TRBV15 to TRBJ1-5; no clear D. Germline V gives CDR1 LNHNV, CDR2 YYDKDF (reference sequence). The CDR3 is made up of 12 amino acids. Trimming removed 4 bases from V and 12 bases from J, with 13 bases in between. CDR3 in DNA: TGTGCCACCAGCACCGAGGGAGGTATCCAGCATTTT. This translates into CATSTEGGIQHF.

This sequence joins TRBV6-4 and TRBJ1-5, with D maybe TRBD1 (5 bases). CDR1 MRHNA and CDR2 SNTAGT come from the germline V gene. Trimming pared 0 bases from V and 5 bases from J, leaving 11 bases between. The CDR3 totals 15 residues. In nucleotides, the CDR3 is TGTGCCAGCAGTGACTCACCAGGGAGGGATCAGCCCCAGCATTTT. Translating it yields CASSDSPGRDQPQHF.

As DNA, the CDR3 is TGTGCCAGTAGTATCCCCTCGTCTCCGGCAGGCTACACCTTC. Residues: CASSIPSSPAGYTF. The V and J genes are TRBV19 and TRBJ1-2, with D uncertain. V lost 3 bases and J lost 8, with 16 bases in between. Germline CDR1 and CDR2: LNHDA and SQIVND (reference sequence). This CDR3 contains 14 residues.

This chain connects TRBV19 to TRBJ1-1, with TRBD1 as a possible D gene (5 bases). The CDR3 contains 13 residues. V was pared by 0 bases and J by 4 bases, with 6 bases between. The germline gives CDR1 LNHDA, CDR2 SQIVND (reference sequence). Written as DNA, the CDR3 is TGTGCCAGTAGTATAGATAGGGGCACTGAAGCTTTCTTT. Protein product: CASSIDRGTEAFF.

This chain uses TRBV10-3 with TRBJ1-5, with D unclear. Germline V lookup: CDR1 ENHRY, CDR2 SYGVKD. The CDR3 is 13 residues long. Trimming took 10 bases from V and 0 from J, leaving 10 bases between them. The CDR3 protein is CATSTDSNQPQHF. CDR3 DNA: TGTGCCACCTCCACAGATAGCAATCAGCCCCAGCATTTT.

The chain couples TRBV7-2 to TRBJ1-1, with 8 nucleotides matching TRBD1. Germline CDR1 SGHTA, CDR2 FQGNSA. The V segment lost 5 bases and the J segment 5 bases; nucleotides outside the gene matches: 10. The CDR3 spans 15 residues. CDR3: CASSPLGQGGTEAFF. Here the CDR3 DNA reads TGTGCCAGCAGCCCGCTCGGACAGGGAGGGACTGAAGCTTTCTTT.

The rearrangement links TRBV4-2 to TRBJ2-4; TRBD1 might be the D (6 bases). Germline V lookup: CDR1 LGHNA, CDR2 YNFKEQ. This CDR3 is built from 17 residues. The germline V and J ends were trimmed by 0 bases and 0 bases, with 12 bases remaining between them. The CDR3 DNA is TGTGCCAGCAGCCAAGAACTGTCAGGGGCAGCCAAAAACATTCAGTACTTC. It encodes CASSQELSGAAKNIQYF.

This clone was recorded only once. This chain joins TRBV18 and TRBJ2-5; possibly TRBD1 for D (6 bases). Germline CDR1 reads KGHSH; CDR2 reads LQKENI. V shed 5 bases and J shed 3 bases, with 13 bases lying between them. This CDR3 has 14 residues. The CDR3 loop is CASSARDMEETQYF. Written as DNA, the CDR3 is TGTGCCAGCTCAGCCCGGGACATGGAAGAGACCCAGTACTTC.

J is TRBJ1-1 and V is TRBV4-3; unclear D gene. This CDR3 has 14 residues. CDR1 and CDR2 from the germline V gene are LGHNA and YSLEER. Between the trimmed V and J ends, which lost 0 bases and 4 bases, there was a span of 9 bases. The CDR3 DNA sequence: TGCGCCAGCAGCCAAGAAGGTGTTCTCACTGAAGCTTTCTTT. It is translated as CASSQEGVLTEAFF.

The rearrangement joins TRBV27 to TRBJ2-1; TRBD2 matches 7 bases. CDR3 length equals 14 residues. J was trimmed by 3 bases and V by 10 bases; bases with no gene match: 9. Germline-derived CDR1 and CDR2 are MNHEY and SMNVEV (reference sequence). CDR3 region: CATAGTTFYNEQFF. CDR3 coding DNA: TGTGCCACCGCCGGGACTACATTCTACAATGAGCAGTTCTTC.

The gene calls are TRBV27 and TRBJ2-2, with 8 bases that match TRBD1. This CDR3 is built from 15 residues. CDR1 and CDR2 from the germline V gene are MNHEY and SMNVEV (reference sequence). Trimming cost V 3 bases and J 7 bases; bases outside gene matches: 7. The CDR3: CASSFTQGVGGELFF. In DNA, the CDR3 is TGTGCCAGCAGTTTCACACAGGGGGTTGGCGGGGAGCTGTTTTTT.

The V call is TRBV28, the J call TRBJ2-5, with TRBD2 matching 14 bases. The V gene end was trimmed by 4 bases and the J gene end by 2 bases; junction bases not matched to a gene: 9. The CDR3 extends over 18 amino acids. The germline gives CDR1 MDHEN, CDR2 SYDVKM. DNA for the CDR3: TGTGCCAGCAGTTCATCTAGACTAGCGGGAGGGAGACAAGAGACCCAGTACTTC. Its translation: CASSSSRLAGGRQETQYF.

The chain employs TRBV6-5 and TRBJ2-2; no clear D gene. The CDR3 sequence is 14 residues long. Between the trimmed V and J ends, which lost 4 bases and 2 bases, there was a span of 8 bases. From germline, CDR1 is MNHEY and CDR2 SVGAGI. The CDR3 DNA is TGTGCCAGCAGTTTCCGACGTAACACCGGGGAGCTGTTTTTT. It encodes CASSFRRNTGELFF.

The genes are TRBV28 and TRBJ1-6, with D uncertain. The CDR3 runs to 12 residues. Trimming cost V 7 bases and J 10 bases, with 11 bases left between them. Per the germline V gene, CDR1 is MDHEN and CDR2 is SYDVKM. The CDR3 nucleotides are TGTGCCAGCACCCAAGCGGGGTCACCCCTCCACTTT. Amino acids: CASTQAGSPLHF.

This clone was seen just once. The chain couples TRBV24-1 to TRBJ2-3; 9 bases fit TRBD1. The CDR3 extends over 17 amino acids. With 5 bases clipped from V and 2 bases from J, the junction kept 10 bases outside the gene matches. From germline, CDR1 is KGHDR and CDR2 SFDVKD. The DNA for the CDR3 is TGTGCCACCAGTGGGTCCGGGACAGGGAGGCTCACAGATACGCAGTATTTT. Protein product: CATSGSGTGRLTDTQYF.

As to this clone: Other DNA sequences in this sample translate to the same CDR3. The chain employs TRBV11-3 and TRBJ2-1, with D hard to call. V lost 1 base and J lost 5, with 6 bases in between. The CDR3 is 13 residues long. Germline V CDR1 and CDR2: SGHNT, YENEEA. The CDR3 region has the DNA TGTGCCAGCAGCTTAGGCAGGAACAATGAGCAGTTCTTC. Translating gives CASSLGRNNEQFF.

The J gene is TRBJ2-2, the V gene TRBV3-1 (or the pseudogene TRBV3-2), with 8 nucleotides matching TRBD1. The CDR3 consists of 15 residues. Germline CDR1 reads LGHDT; CDR2 reads YNNKEL (reference sequence). V shed 6 bases, J shed 4 bases, and the junction held 7 bases outside the gene matches. CDR3 in amino acids: CASSPRGRVTGELFF. As DNA, the CDR3 is TGTGCCAGCAGTCCCAGGGGGCGCGTCACCGGGGAGCTGTTTTTT.

The chain carries TRBV3-1 (or the pseudogene TRBV3-2) and TRBJ2-5, with 8 bases fitting TRBD2. The CDR3 runs to 16 residues. V lost 3 bases to trimming and J lost 0 bases; unmatched junction nucleotides: 6. The germline gives CDR1 LGHDT, CDR2 YNNKEL (reference sequence). DNA for the CDR3: TGTGCCAGCAGCCAGGATACTAGCGGTTACCAAGAGACCCAGTACTTC. Translated, it gives CASSQDTSGYQETQYF.